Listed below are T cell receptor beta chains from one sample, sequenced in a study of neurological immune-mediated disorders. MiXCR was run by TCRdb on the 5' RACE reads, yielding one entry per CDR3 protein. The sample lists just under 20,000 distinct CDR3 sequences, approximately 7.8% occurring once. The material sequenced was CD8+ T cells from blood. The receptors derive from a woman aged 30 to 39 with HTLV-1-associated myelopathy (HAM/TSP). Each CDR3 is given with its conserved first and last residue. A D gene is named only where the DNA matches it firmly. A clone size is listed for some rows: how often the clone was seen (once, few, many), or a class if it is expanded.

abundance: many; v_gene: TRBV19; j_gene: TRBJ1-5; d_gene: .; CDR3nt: TGTGCCAGTAGCCCCGGACAGCGCAATCAGCCCCAGCATTTT; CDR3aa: CASSPGQRNQPQHF
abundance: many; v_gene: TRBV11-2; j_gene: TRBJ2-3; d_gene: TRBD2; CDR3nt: TGTGCCAGCAGCTTATTAGCGGGGGACCAAGATACGCAGTATTTT; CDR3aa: CASSLLAGDQDTQYF
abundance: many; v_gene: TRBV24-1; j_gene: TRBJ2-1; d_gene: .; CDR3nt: TGTGCCACCAGTGACGTTGACACTTACAATGAGCAGTTCTTC; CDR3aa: CATSDVDTYNEQFF
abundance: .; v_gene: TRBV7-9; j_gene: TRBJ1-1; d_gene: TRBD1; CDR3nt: TGTGCCAGCAGCTTAGGGGCCTACGCGACAGGGGTCACTAAAGCTTTCTTT; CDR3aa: CASSLGAYATGVTKAFF
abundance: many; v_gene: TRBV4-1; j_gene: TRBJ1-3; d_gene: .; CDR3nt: TGCGCCAGCAGCTGGTCCGGGATTGGAAACACCATATATTTT; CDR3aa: CASSWSGIGNTIYF
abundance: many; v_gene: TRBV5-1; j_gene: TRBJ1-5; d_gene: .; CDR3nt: TGCGCCAGCAGCTTGGTTTCAGGGGATAATCAGCCCCAGCATTTT; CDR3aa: CASSLVSGDNQPQHF
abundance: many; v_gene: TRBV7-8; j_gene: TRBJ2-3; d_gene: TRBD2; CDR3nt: TGTGCCAGCAGCTTAGCCCTGCTTAGCGGGGGGGGTGTAGCAGATACGCAGTATTTT; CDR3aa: CASSLALLSGGGVADTQYF
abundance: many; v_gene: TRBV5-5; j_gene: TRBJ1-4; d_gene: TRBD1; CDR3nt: TGTGCCAGCAGCCTGACAGGGTTGGATGAAAAACTGTTTTTT; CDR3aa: CASSLTGLDEKLFF
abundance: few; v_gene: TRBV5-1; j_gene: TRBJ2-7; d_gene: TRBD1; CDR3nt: TGCGCCAGCAGCTTGGGACAGGGGAACGAGCAGTACTTC; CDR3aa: CASSLGQGNEQYF
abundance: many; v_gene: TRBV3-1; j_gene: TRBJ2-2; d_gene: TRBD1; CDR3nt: TGTGCCAGCAGCCAAGGGGACAGGGCAACCGGGGAGCTGTTTTTT; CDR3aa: CASSQGDRATGELFF
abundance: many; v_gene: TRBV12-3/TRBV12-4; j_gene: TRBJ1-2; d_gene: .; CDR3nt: TGTGCCAGCAGTTCCGACAGCCGCTATGGCTACACCTTC; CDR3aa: CASSSDSRYGYTF
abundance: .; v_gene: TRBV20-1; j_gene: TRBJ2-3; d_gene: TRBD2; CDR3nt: TGCAGTGCAACGGGACTAGCCGGGGGTTGGTACGACACAAATACGCAGTATTTT; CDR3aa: CSATGLAGGWYDTNTQYF
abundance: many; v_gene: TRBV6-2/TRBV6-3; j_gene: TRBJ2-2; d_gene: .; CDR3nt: TGTGCCAGCCTGGGGGGAACGAACACCGGGGAGCTGTTTTTT; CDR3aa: CASLGGTNTGELFF
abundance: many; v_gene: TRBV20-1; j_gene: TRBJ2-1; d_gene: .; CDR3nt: TGCAGTGCTAGCCCCGCCTACGGGGGCAATGAGCAGTTCTTC; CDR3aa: CSASPAYGGNEQFF
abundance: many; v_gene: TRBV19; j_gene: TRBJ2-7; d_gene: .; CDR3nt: TGTGCCAGTAGCAAGGGCAATGACTACGAGCAGTACTTC; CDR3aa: CASSKGNDYEQYF
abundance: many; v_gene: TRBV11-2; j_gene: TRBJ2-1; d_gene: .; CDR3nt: TGTGCCAGCAGCCCCGGTCCGTTAATCAATGAGCAGTTCTTC; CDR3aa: CASSPGPLINEQFF
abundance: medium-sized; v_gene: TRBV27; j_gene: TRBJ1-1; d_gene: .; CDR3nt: TGTGCCAGCAGTTTATCCCCGGGGGGCAACACTGAAGCTTTCTTT; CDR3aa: CASSLSPGGNTEAFF
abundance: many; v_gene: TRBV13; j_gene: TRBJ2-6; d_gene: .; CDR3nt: TGTGCCAGCAGCCCCGCGCTGGGCTCTGGGGCCAACGTCCTGACTTTC; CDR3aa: CASSPALGSGANVLTF
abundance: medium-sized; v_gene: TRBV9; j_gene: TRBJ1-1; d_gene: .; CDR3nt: TGTGCCAGCAGCCCCCCGGGGGGCCCCCCGGACACTGAAGCTTTCTTT; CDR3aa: CASSPPGGPPDTEAFF
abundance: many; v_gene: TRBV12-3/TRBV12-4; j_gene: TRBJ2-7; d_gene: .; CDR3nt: TGTGCCAGCAGCCCCGGACTCCGCTCCTACGAGCAGTACTTC; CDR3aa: CASSPGLRSYEQYF
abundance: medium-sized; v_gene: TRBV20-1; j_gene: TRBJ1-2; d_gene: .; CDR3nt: TGCAGTGCCGGGGACTATGGCTACACCTTC; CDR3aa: CSAGDYGYTF
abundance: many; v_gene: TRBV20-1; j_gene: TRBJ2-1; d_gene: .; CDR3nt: TGCAGTGCAGGCGGGCGTAGCTCCTACAATGAGCAGTTCTTC; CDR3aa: CSAGGRSSYNEQFF
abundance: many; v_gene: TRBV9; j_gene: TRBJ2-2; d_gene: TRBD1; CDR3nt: TGTGCCAGCAGCGCCGGGACAGGGTTGAACACCGGGGAGCTGTTTTTT; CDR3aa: CASSAGTGLNTGELFF
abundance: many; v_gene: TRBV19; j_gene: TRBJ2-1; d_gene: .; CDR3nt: TGTGCCAGTAGCCCAGCCTCTCACAATGAGCAGTTCTTC; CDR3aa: CASSPASHNEQFF
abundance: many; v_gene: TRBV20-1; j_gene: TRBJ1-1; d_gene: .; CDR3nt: TGCAGTGCTAGCCCAACCGGGACTGATCTACCTGAAGCTTTCTTT; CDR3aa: CSASPTGTDLPEAFF
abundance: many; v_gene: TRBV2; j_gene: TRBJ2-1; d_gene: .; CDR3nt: TGTGCCAGCAGTGGGACAGAGATCTACAATGAGCAGTTCTTC; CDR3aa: CASSGTEIYNEQFF
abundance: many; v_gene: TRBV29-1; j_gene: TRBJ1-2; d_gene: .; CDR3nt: TGCAGCGCCGAGAGACACTATGGCTACACCTTC; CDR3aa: CSAERHYGYTF